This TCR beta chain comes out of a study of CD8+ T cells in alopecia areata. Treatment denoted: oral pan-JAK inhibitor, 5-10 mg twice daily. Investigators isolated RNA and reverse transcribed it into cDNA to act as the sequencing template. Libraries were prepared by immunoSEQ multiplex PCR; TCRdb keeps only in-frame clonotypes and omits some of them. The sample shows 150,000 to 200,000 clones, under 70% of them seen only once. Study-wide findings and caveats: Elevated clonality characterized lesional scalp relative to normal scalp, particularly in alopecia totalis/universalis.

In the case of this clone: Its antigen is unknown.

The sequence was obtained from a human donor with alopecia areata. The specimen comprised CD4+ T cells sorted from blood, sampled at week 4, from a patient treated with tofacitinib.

CDR3 region: CASSLEGPDEQFF. The DNA for the CDR3 is TGCGCCAGCAGCTTGGAGGGGCCCGATGAGCAGTTCTTC. The rearrangement links TRBV5-1 to TRBJ2-1, with D perhaps matching TRBD1 (5 bases). Germline V gene sequence: CDR1 SGHRS, CDR2 YFSETQ. CDR3 size: 13 residues. Trimming took 0 bases from V and 8 from J, leaving 9 bases between them.